This T cell receptor beta chain was profiled in a study of early T cells in non-severe SARS-CoV-2 infection. This clonotype has more than one count but fewer than ten. Trimming removed 6 bases at V and 1 base at J, with 6 bases between. Germline V gene lookup returns CDR1 MDHEN and CDR2 SYDVKM. This CDR3 region has 13 residues. Using its own MiXCR run on the 5' RACE reads, TCRdb lists one record per CDR3 protein. The data hold around 47,000 distinct CDR3 sequences, with 11% observed a single time. The sequence came from an adult who was a healthcare worker with PCR-confirmed SARS-CoV-2 infection or an uninfected control (not recorded which). The source material was whole blood. This chain connects TRBV28 to TRBJ2-2; D is perhaps TRBD1 (6 bases). CDR3 region: CASRGQNTGELFF. The CDR3 region has the DNA TGTGCCAGCAGGGGACAGAACACCGGGGAGCTGTTTTTT.